This is a list of T cell receptor beta chains from one sample in a study of OX40 agonist ivuxolimab in advanced cancers. Sequencing used immunoSEQ multiplex PCR; TCRdb keeps in-frame clones, though not all of them. This sample has approximately 46,000 clones; roughly three quarters occur once, and the top ten carry about 3.8%. The source was CD4+ or CD8+ T cells sorted from blood, collected in a trial of the OX40 agonist ivuxolimab. Receptors originate from an adult with an advanced solid tumor such as melanoma, head and neck, liver or kidney cancer. The CDR3 runs from the conserved cysteine through the conserved F or W. Each record gives: clone size, V gene, D gene, J gene, CDR3 protein, CDR3 DNA. The D gene is left open where the match is weak. The size entry is marked missing in some rows and otherwise reads once, few, many or a size class.

clone_size: NA
v_call: TRBV7-9
d_call: NA
j_call: TRBJ2-3
cdr3_aa: CASSLSFADTQYF
cdr3_nt: TGTGCCAGCAGCTTAAGTTTCGCAGATACGCAGTATTTT

clone_size: NA
v_call: TRBV6-1
d_call: NA
j_call: TRBJ2-7
cdr3_aa: CASKFADEQYF
cdr3_nt: TGTGCCAGCAAGTTCGCAGACGAGCAGTACTTC

clone_size: NA
v_call: TRBV6-6
d_call: NA
j_call: TRBJ1-4
cdr3_aa: CASRPAGTNEKLFF
cdr3_nt: TGTGCCAGCCGTCCGGCGGGAACTAATGAAAAACTGTTTTTT

clone_size: NA
v_call: TRBV2
d_call: NA
j_call: TRBJ2-3
cdr3_aa: CASSYGGDTQYF
cdr3_nt: TGTGCCAGCAGTTATGGGGGGGATACGCAGTATTTT

clone_size: NA
v_call: TRBV7-2
d_call: NA
j_call: TRBJ1-1
cdr3_aa: CASSLMWQANTEAFF
cdr3_nt: TGTGCCAGCAGCTTAATGTGGCAGGCGAACACTGAAGCTTTCTTT

clone_size: NA
v_call: TRBV4-1
d_call: TRBD2
j_call: TRBJ2-5
cdr3_aa: CASSQAPSGGMRETQYF
cdr3_nt: TGCGCCAGCAGCCAAGCACCTAGCGGGGGGATGCGGGAGACCCAGTACTTC

clone_size: NA
v_call: TRBV28
d_call: TRBD1
j_call: TRBJ1-2
cdr3_aa: CASSFTGAYGYTF
cdr3_nt: TGTGCCAGCAGCTTTACAGGGGCTTATGGCTACACCTTC

clone_size: NA
v_call: TRBV6-6
d_call: NA
j_call: TRBJ2-7
cdr3_aa: CASSYRGYEQYF
cdr3_nt: TGTGCCAGCAGTTACAGGGGCTACGAGCAGTACTTC

clone_size: NA
v_call: TRBV5-1
d_call: TRBD1
j_call: TRBJ1-2
cdr3_aa: CASSFRGLENGYTF
cdr3_nt: TGCGCCAGCAGCTTCAGGGGGCTTGAGAATGGCTACACCTTC

clone_size: few
v_call: TRBV18
d_call: NA
j_call: TRBJ1-5
cdr3_aa: CASSPDGNSNQPQHF
cdr3_nt: TGTGCCAGCTCACCCGACGGCAATAGCAATCAGCCCCAGCATTTT

clone_size: once
v_call: TRBV7-2
d_call: TRBD1
j_call: TRBJ2-3
cdr3_aa: CASRQTGGDTQYF
cdr3_nt: TGTGCCAGCAGACAGACAGGGGGAGATACGCAGTATTTT

clone_size: NA
v_call: TRBV6-5
d_call: NA
j_call: TRBJ1-4
cdr3_aa: CASRAGSTNEKLFF
cdr3_nt: TGTGCCAGCAGGGCAGGCTCAACTAATGAAAAACTGTTTTTT

clone_size: NA
v_call: TRBV30
d_call: NA
j_call: TRBJ2-3
cdr3_aa: CAWSLGPTDTQYF
cdr3_nt: TGTGCCTGGAGCCTGGGCCCCACAGATACGCAGTATTTT

clone_size: medium-sized
v_call: TRBV5-1
d_call: TRBD2
j_call: TRBJ2-2
cdr3_aa: CASSLGSGSGGTGELFF
cdr3_nt: TGCGCCAGCAGCTTGGGGAGCGGGAGCGGTGGCACCGGGGAGCTGTTTTTT

clone_size: once
v_call: TRBV4-2
d_call: TRBD1
j_call: TRBJ1-1
cdr3_aa: CASSGQGNTEAFF
cdr3_nt: TGTGCCAGCAGTGGACAGGGGAACACTGAAGCTTTCTTT

clone_size: NA
v_call: TRBV7-2
d_call: NA
j_call: TRBJ1-4
cdr3_aa: CASSLAVKTNEKLFF
cdr3_nt: TGTGCCAGCAGCTTAGCGGTGAAAACTAATGAAAAACTGTTTTTT

clone_size: medium-sized
v_call: TRBV19
d_call: TRBD1
j_call: TRBJ1-5
cdr3_aa: CASSIRGRGQPQHF
cdr3_nt: TGTGCCAGTAGTATAAGGGGGCGCGGTCAGCCCCAGCATTTT

clone_size: NA
v_call: TRBV29-1
d_call: NA
j_call: TRBJ2-5
cdr3_aa: CSHGGYSLYQETQYF
cdr3_nt: TGCAGCCATGGGGGGTACAGCCTGTACCAAGAGACCCAGTACTTC

clone_size: once
v_call: TRBV6-5
d_call: TRBD1
j_call: TRBJ1-5
cdr3_aa: CASSSGTGAQPQHF
cdr3_nt: TGTGCCAGCAGCTCCGGGACAGGGGCTCAGCCCCAGCATTTT

clone_size: NA
v_call: TRBV11-2
d_call: NA
j_call: TRBJ1-2
cdr3_aa: CASHYGGVRLNYGYTF
cdr3_nt: TGTGCCAGCCATTACGGAGGGGTGAGACTTAACTATGGCTACACCTTC

clone_size: NA
v_call: TRBV29-1
d_call: TRBD1
j_call: TRBJ1-1
cdr3_aa: CSVVGTGADWGAFF
cdr3_nt: TGCAGCGTTGTCGGGACAGGGGCAGACTGGGGAGCTTTCTTT

clone_size: NA
v_call: TRBV10-3
d_call: NA
j_call: TRBJ1-6
cdr3_aa: CAISAAGVYSPLHF
cdr3_nt: TGTGCCATCAGTGCAGCAGGGGTTTATTCACCCCTCCACTTT

clone_size: NA
v_call: TRBV9
d_call: TRBD2
j_call: TRBJ2-1
cdr3_aa: CASSVSSGGEQFF
cdr3_nt: TGTGCCAGCAGCGTCTCTAGCGGGGGAGAGCAGTTCTTC

clone_size: NA
v_call: TRBV6-1
d_call: TRBD1
j_call: TRBJ2-1
cdr3_aa: CASIRDRGNNEQFF
cdr3_nt: TGTGCCAGCATCCGGGACAGGGGGAACAATGAGCAGTTCTTC